This entry features one T cell receptor beta chain sequence. Antigen specificity is unknown. This record belongs to a study of shared clonotypes between healthy human individuals. Study-level findings and limits: Non-shared clonotypes had lower generation probabilities than those shared by all four donors. Sharing of clonotypes among donors was expected to vary with sequencing depth.

Germline-derived CDR1 and CDR2 are MDHEN and SYDVKM. The CDR3 spans 17 residues. The V and J ends lost 6 bases and 0 bases respectively, with 20 bases between them. Every one of the donors was a Caucasian adult that lived in Nashville, Tennessee. CD45RA+ naive and CD45RA-negative memory subsets were separated from CD4+ cells. Method: immunoSEQ multiplex PCR; TCRdb's copy keeps in-frame clones and lacks some. The repertoire consists of approximately 2.3 million clones, with 80% to 95% occurring once and the leading ten covering about 0.37%. The receptor's source is a man younger than 35 in good health. Some clones in this sample may be carry-over from other donors' samples. This chain links TRBV28 with TRBJ1-2; D is ambiguous. Material: naive CD4+ T cells from PBMCs. The subset was: CD45RA+ positively selected. The CDR3: CASRRRDLLPPNYGYTF. DNA for the CDR3: TGTGCCAGCAGACGCCGGGATCTACTTCCCCCTAACTATGGCTACACCTTC.